This T cell receptor beta chain was profiled in a study of cytomegalovirus exposure and HLA in healthy donors. Findings and caveats of the study: Within an earlier analysis, most TCR beta V segments proved productive either about 90% or about 30% of the time. After further analysis at a later stage, around 17,000 TCR beta sequences were associated with HLA alleles at 0.05 false discovery rate.

Note on this clone: What it binds is unknown.

Amplification used 60 Vbeta primers and 13 Jbeta primers. Produced via immunoSEQ multiplex PCR; TCRdb's table is partial and in-frame only. The top ten clones hold 2.5% to 3% of a sample with 200,000 to 250,000 clones, 55% to 75% of them seen once. Germline V lookup: CDR1 SGHAT, CDR2 FQNNGV. V was cut by 1 base and J by 5 bases, with 15 bases left in between. The CDR3 has 15 residues. V gene TRBV11-2 combines with J gene TRBJ2-7; possibly TRBD1 for D (5 bases). This TCR came from a man between 40 and 49 years old in good health and CMV-seropositive. The source material was PBMCs. The CDR3 DNA reads TGTGCCAGCAGCTTAGCTAATCTAGGGGCCCACGAGCAGTACTTC. This gives the protein CASSLANLGAHEQYF.